This T cell receptor (beta chain) was obtained from a study of T cell changes during pregnancy in multiple sclerosis. Clones were sequenced by immunoSEQ multiplex PCR, and TCRdb holds only the in-frame ones, with some missing. The repertoire consists of 45,000 to 60,000 clones, with approximately 92% occurring once and the leading ten covering approximately 0.67%. Germline V gene sequence: CDR1 SGHKS, CDR2 YYEKEE (reference sequence). V lost 4 bases, J lost 4 bases, and 11 bases stayed unmatched. The CDR3 length is 16 residues. The gene calls are TRBV5-5 and TRBJ1-2, with 9 bases matching TRBD1. The TCR comes from a female donor with multiple sclerosis, enrolled in a pregnancy study. The source material was CD4+ T cells from peripheral blood mononuclear cells, sampled in the third trimester of pregnancy. CDR3 protein: CASSPSPGTGTYGYTF. The CDR3, as DNA: TGTGCCAGCAGCCCGAGTCCCGGGACAGGGACCTATGGCTACACCTTC.